This T cell receptor beta chain was recorded in a study of response to subunit inactivated influenza vaccine. TCRdb reanalysed the RT-PCR reads using MiXCR and keeps one entry per CDR3 protein. In the table there are more than 700,000 distinct CDR3 sequences, around 20% of which are singletons. This CDR3 spans 16 amino acids. Germline loops: CDR1 KGHDR, CDR2 SFDVKD. V gave up 6 bases and J gave up 4 bases, with 18 bases separating them. Sequencing was performed on PBMCs from blood, taken roughly 5 days after vaccination. The TCR originated in a man aged 50-60 years who received an inactivated influenza vaccine. The chain combines TRBV24-1 with TRBJ2-1; maybe TRBD2 (6 bases). As DNA, the CDR3 is TGTGCCACCAGTACTAGGAGGGCCGGGGGATACAATGAGCAGTTCTTC. This encodes CATSTRRAGGYNEQFF.